This TCR beta chain was recorded in a study of cytomegalovirus exposure and HLA in healthy donors. The V gene's germline CDR1 is GTSNPN and CDR2 SVGIG (reference sequence). The ends were cut back, 1 base at V and 0 bases at J, with 7 bases in the middle. The CDR3 spans 14 residues. Study-wide findings and caveats: As a later analysis showed, several of the most significant clusters appeared to be linked to common viral pathogens.

In the case of this clone: The antigen is unknown.

With 60 Vbeta and 13 Jbeta primers, the PCR was carried out. Libraries were prepared by immunoSEQ multiplex PCR; TCRdb keeps only in-frame clonotypes and omits some of them. In the table there are more than 95,000 clones, over 75% of which are singletons. The origin of this receptor is a man between 60 and 75 years old in good health and CMV-seropositive. V is TRBV30 and J is TRBJ2-1; D not certain. The sequenced sample consisted of PBMCs. CDR3 region: CAWSGVSSYNEQFF. For the CDR3, the DNA is TGTGCCTGGAGTGGAGTAAGCTCCTACAATGAGCAGTTCTTC.